The 16 T cell receptor beta chains below were found in one sample sequenced in a study of cytomegalovirus exposure and HLA in healthy donors. With 60 Vbeta and 13 Jbeta primers, the PCR was carried out. Here immunoSEQ multiplex PCR was the method, and the copy in TCRdb shows in-frame clones only, minus some. Here the sample spans some 170,000 clones, 70% to 80% being singletons. The sequenced material came from PBMCs. The receptors come from a woman aged 45-65 years in good health and CMV-seronegative.

The chain has TRBV16 and TRBJ1-2; TRBD1 matches at 11 bases. With 0 bases clipped from V and 6 bases from J, the junction kept 3 bases outside the gene matches. The CDR3 spans 15 residues. Germline assignment: CDR1 KGHSY and CDR2 FQNENV. CDR3: CASSQSGQGADGYTF. In DNA, the CDR3 is TGTGCCAGCAGCCAATCAGGACAGGGGGCTGATGGCTACACCTTC.

This rearrangement joins TRBV27 to TRBJ2-5, with 8 bases matching TRBD2. Judging by the DNA end, TRBJ2-7 fits better; the J call may be wrong. The CDR3 sequence is 17 residues long. Germline values: CDR1 MNHEY, CDR2 SMNVEV (reference sequence). The CDR3 DNA reads as TGTGCCAGCAGTTTGTGGACTAGCAGGCCTTCCGTGGACGAGCAGTACTTC. Amino acids: CASSLWTSRPSVDEQYF.

The genes are TRBV9 and TRBJ2-7; 8 bases align to TRBD2. CDR3 length: 16 amino acids. Germline-derived CDR1 and CDR2 are SGDLS and YYNGEE. V lost 3 bases and J lost 4; bases outside the gene matches: 12. The CDR3 bases are TGTGCCAGCAGCGAGGGATTGGGTAGCGGGGCTTACGAGCAGTACTTC. The encoded protein is CASSEGLGSGAYEQYF.

The J gene is TRBJ1-2, the V gene TRBV19, with D uncertain. Germline CDR1 is LNHDA and CDR2 is SQIVND (reference sequence). This CDR3 has 14 amino acids. V lost 3 bases and J 6 bases, leaving 14 bases between the germline ends. The CDR3 nucleotides read TGTGCCAGTAGTATGAGCCCTAGGTCGGATGGCTACACCTTC. It specifies CASSMSPRSDGYTF.

The chain has TRBV5-4 and TRBJ2-5, with 11 bases lining up with TRBD2. The trim removed 4 bases at V and 0 bases at J, leaving 8 bases unmatched. This CDR3 has 17 amino acids. Germline values: CDR1 SGHNT, CDR2 YYREEE (reference sequence). The CDR3 coding sequence is TGTGCCAGCAGCGCAGGCCTAGCGGGAGGAGACCAAGAGACCCAGTACTTC. As protein: CASSAGLAGGDQETQYF. Full variable domain (outside the CDR3, taken from reference TRBV5-4 and TRBJ2-5): ETGVTQSPTHLIKTRGQQVTLRCSSQSGHNTVSWYQQALGQGPQFIFQYYREEENGRGNFPPRFSGLQFPNYSSELNVNALELDDSALYLCASSAGLAGGDQETQYFGPGTRLLVL.

The rearrangement uses TRBV5-4 and TRBJ2-7; 10 bases fit TRBD2. Germline lookup yields CDR1 SGHNT and CDR2 YYREEE (reference sequence). The CDR3 spans 13 residues. The trim removed 3 bases at V and 7 bases at J, leaving 4 bases unmatched. The CDR3 sequence is CASSSNSGREQYF. In DNA form, the CDR3 reads TGTGCCAGCAGCTCGAATAGCGGGAGGGAGCAGTACTTC.

The table lists this clone with a few counts. This rearrangement joins TRBV18 to TRBJ1-3, with D perhaps matching TRBD1 (5 bases). The CDR3 totals 16 residues. CDR1 and CDR2 from the germline V gene are KGHSH and LQKENI. V was clipped by 2 bases and J by 0 bases, with 11 bases between them. The CDR3: CASSPNQGSSGNTIYF. DNA for the CDR3: TGTGCCAGCTCACCAAATCAGGGCTCCTCTGGAAACACCATATATTTT.

The gene calls are TRBV5-1 and TRBJ2-1; the match to TRBD2 covers 9 bases. This CDR3 is built from 14 residues. Germline lookup yields CDR1 SGHRS and CDR2 YFSETQ. Germline trimming cut 0 bases from V and 5 bases from J; bases unmatched to any gene: 0. In DNA, the CDR3 is TGCGCCAGCAGCTTGGGCGGGAGGGACAATGAGCAGTTCTTC. It codes for CASSLGGRDNEQFF.

This clone appeared a few times. V usage is TRBV28 and J usage is TRBJ2-5, with 9 positions matching TRBD1. The end of the DNA aligns better with TRBJ2-7, so the J call may be wrong. CDR1 and CDR2 from the germline V gene are MDHEN and SYDVKM. This CDR3 is 15 amino acids long. The DNA of the CDR3 is TGTGCGACCAATGGACAGGGGACGGGCTCCTACGAGCAGTACTTC. Its translation: CATNGQGTGSYEQYF.

The rearrangement uses TRBV18 and TRBJ1-2, with a possible D match to TRBD1 (6 bases). V lost 3 bases and J 3 bases, leaving 11 bases between the germline ends. The germline V gene has CDR1 KGHSH and CDR2 LQKENI. This CDR3 contains 14 residues. CDR3 region: CASSPPDSDYGYTF. The CDR3 coding sequence is TGTGCCAGCTCACCCCCGGACAGTGACTATGGCTACACCTTC.

In this sample, this clone turned up a few times. V is TRBV5-5 and J is TRBJ1-1; 7 bases map to TRBD1. Germline CDR1 SGHKS, CDR2 YYEKEE (reference sequence). V lost 0 bases to trimming and J lost 1 base; unmatched junction nucleotides: 6. The CDR3 has 16 residues. CDR3 coding DNA: TGTGCCAGCAGCTTGGTTGGCAGGGGGTGGAACACTGAAGCTTTCTTT. It yields the protein CASSLVGRGWNTEAFF.

The chain has TRBV6-5 and TRBJ1-3; no reliable D call. Germline values: CDR1 MNHEY, CDR2 SVGAGI. This CDR3 region has 16 residues. Deletions cut 2 bases from V and 5 bases from J, with 16 bases between. CDR3 coding DNA: TGTGCCAGCAGTTACGGTTCGGTGGAGCTCCGAAACACCATATATTTT. This sequence encodes CASSYGSVELRNTIYF.

The rearrangement links TRBV7-9 to TRBJ1-3, with 8 bases fitting TRBD1. V trimming: 3 bases; J trimming: 4 bases; junction bases outside the gene matches: 11. This CDR3 has 17 amino acids. Germline assignment: CDR1 SEHNR and CDR2 FQNEAQ (reference sequence). In DNA form, the CDR3 reads TGTGCCAGCAGCTTTCCTCCGCCGGGACAGGTGGGAAACACCATATATTTT. Translating it yields CASSFPPPGQVGNTIYF.

The V gene is TRBV5-1, the J gene TRBJ2-4; 7 bases are a match to TRBD2. Per the germline V gene, CDR1 is SGHRS and CDR2 is YFSETQ. The CDR3 consists of 17 residues. The trim removed 0 bases at V and 2 bases at J, leaving 8 bases unmatched. This CDR3 is CASSLVTSAVSKNIQYF. The CDR3 DNA reads TGCGCCAGCAGCTTGGTAACTAGCGCGGTCTCCAAAAACATTCAGTACTTC. Looking up the rest from reference TRBV5-1 and TRBJ2-4 gives the full variable domain: KAGVTQTPRYLIKTRGQQVTLSCSPISGHRSVSWYQQTPGQGLQFLFEYFSETQRNKGNFPGRFSGRQFSNSRSEMNVSTLELGDSALYLCASSLVTSAVSKNIQYFGAGTRLSVL.

This clone was detected once. The J gene is TRBJ2-1, the V gene TRBV11-2, with 7 bases matching TRBD2. Germline V gene data show CDR1 as SGHAT and CDR2 as FQNNGV. This CDR3 is built from 15 residues. With V trimmed by 5 bases and J by 0 bases, 4 bases remained unmatched. CDR3 amino acids: CASSPGGFSYNEQFF. Written as DNA, the CDR3 is TGTGCCAGCAGCCCCGGGGGGTTCTCCTACAATGAGCAGTTCTTC.

In DNA form, the CDR3 reads TGTGCCAGCAGCGGGTGGGACAGGAGGGGCTACACCTTC. Encoded protein: CASSGWDRRGYTF. The rearrangement joins TRBV5-5 to TRBJ1-2, with TRBD1 matching 8 bases. Germline assignment: CDR1 SGHKS and CDR2 YYEKEE (reference sequence). The CDR3 is 13 residues long. V dropped 4 bases and J dropped 8; count of bases not matched to a gene: 7.